The present entry profiles one T cell receptor (beta chain) with its context. The antigen remains undetermined. The CDR3 covers 16 residues. Trimming at V came to 0 bases and at J to 1 base, leaving 2 bases not matched to a gene. From germline, CDR1 is SGHTA and CDR2 FQGTGA. This entry belongs to a study of T cells in localized non-small cell lung cancer. Study findings and constraints: In the blood, greater T cell density corresponded to longer overall survival.

Assay: immunoSEQ multiplex PCR; the TCRdb copy retains only in-frame clones and omits some. The repertoire holds about 24,000 clones, about 92% seen once, with 13% to 15% in the top ten. The TCR sequence derives from a man aged 35-75 years with stage III squamous cell lung carcinoma. The chain has TRBV7-3 and TRBJ2-3, with 9 bases identical to TRBD2. This specimen was peripheral blood, taken before any cancer treatment. CDR3 sequence reads: CASSLTASGGTDTQYF. Written as DNA, the CDR3 is TGTGCCAGCAGCTTAACTGCTAGCGGGGGCACAGATACGCAGTATTTT.